This TCR beta chain was identified during a study of patients and donors after allogeneic stem cell transplantation. One entry per CDR3 protein, called by TCRdb with MiXCR from the RT-PCR reads. The sample has roughly 880,000 distinct CDR3 sequences, approximately 18% seen once. CDR3 length equals 18 residues. CDR1 and CDR2 from the germline V gene are SGHAT and FQNNGV. The V gene lost 1 base and the J gene lost 2 bases, with 21 bases spanning the gap. The sequence was obtained from a human donor who was either an allogeneic HSCT recipient or a stem cell or donor lymphocyte infusion donor (not recorded which). It is not recorded whose cells these are; they may come from a transplant donor. This chain joins TRBV11-2 and TRBJ2-7; D could derive from TRBD1 or TRBD2 (6 bases each). Sequenced input: blood, either unsorted or a sorted T cell fraction (not recorded which). CDR3 amino acids: CASSLVGRGGQIPYEQYF. For the CDR3, the DNA is TGTGCCAGCAGCTTAGTAGGACGGGGAGGACAGATTCCCTACGAGCAGTACTTC.